This T cell receptor beta chain is from a study of blood T cell repertoires in COVID-19 (dated by TCRdb to the early 2020s). About the full investigation: Samples covering the acute and convalescent phases of COVID-19 were provided by collaborators in the United States, Italy and Spain. A de-identified subject ID, COVID-19 status, age in years and sex were almost always included in the sample metadata. The dataset comprised deeply sampled blood TCRbeta repertoires from subjects exposed to, actively infected with, or recovered from COVID-19. The repertoires were made available in a free public database intended to serve as a resource for research on the immune response to SARS-CoV-2. HLA class I and class II types, where available, came from metadata supplied by the sample provider rather than from assay-based typing. Samples came from the ongoing ImmuneRACE study (first 160 participants) plus 1,254 subjects from 6 global collaborators. The prospective study material was composed of cDNA or gDNA derived from T cells, B-cell-depleted T cells, or PBMCs. What the study reported, not specific to this receptor: The amount of clinical and demographic metadata varied by source and participant and was provided uncurated.

Trimming accounts for 6 bases at V and 5 bases at J, while the number of junction bases matched to no gene is 16. CDR1 and CDR2, per the germline V gene (reference sequence), are WNHNN and SYGVQD. The CDR3, cysteine through phenylalanine, is 18 amino acids long. CDR3 DNA only is kept here, 54 bases in frame from base 1. One collaborating source in Seattle enrolled patients while the patients were actively infected and followed the patients over time throughout the course of disease. Whole blood was collected in K2EDTA tubes by collaborating institutions according to the institutions' own protocols. For TCRbeta analysis, collaborator samples were shipped as frozen whole blood, as isolated PBMCs, or as DNA extracted from either sample type. The immunoSEQ Assay, a bias-controlled multiplex PCR, was used to amplify TCRbeta CDR3 regions from genomic DNA. The original pipeline was this. The number of nucleated cells in each sample was estimated from the amplification of reference gene primers within the assay. To quantify the absolute abundance of each unique TCRbeta CDR3 rearrangement, sequence reads were collapsed and filtered. Productive Simpson clonality was computed per sample as the square root of Simpson's diversity index over productive rearrangements. Not all clones reach the TCRdb copy of this immuneACCESS table, which keeps in-frame sequences only. Checked studies attribute under half of the gap to unresolved V genes and leave the rest unexplained. Clonal size and the V and J genes are those of that table, whereas D and trimming came from the DNA. This sample holds fewer than 200,000 clones; roughly 82% were observed only once. The ten largest clones take up roughly 7.1% of the sample.

On this clone: Its specific antigen is unknown. No base quality values were provided; no much bigger clone lies one nucleotide off.

This TCR derives from a woman aged 60 to 75 with COVID-19, enrolled during active disease. The V and J genes are TRBV10-1 and TRBJ2-2; TRBD1 agrees with 9 junctional bases. Sequencing was performed on peripheral blood. The nucleotide sequence reads as follows: TGCGCCAGCAGCCCACAAGCCGGACAGGGGAAAAAGACCGGGGAGCTGTTTTTT. This gives the protein CASSPQAGQGKKTGELFF.